This TCR beta chain was identified during a study of blood T cell repertoires in COVID-19. Study context: Acute-phase and convalescent COVID-19 samples originated in the United States, Italy and Spain. From T cells, B-cell-depleted T cells, or PBMCs came the material, which was cDNA or gDNA.

In germline, CDR1 is SGHRS, CDR2 YFSETQ. The CDR3 runs 15 residues. The trim removed 4 bases at V and 5 bases at J, leaving 11 bases unmatched. In Cohort 3, a recovered donor had either two negative PCRs, clearance, or symptom resolution. Profiling relied on immunoSEQ multiplex PCR, and the TCRdb table lists in-frame clones only, not all of them. Of around 200,000 clones in the sample, around 84% were seen once. The TCR sequence derives from a man aged 35 to 55 who had recovered from COVID-19. Source material: PBMCs or T cells enriched from blood (not recorded which). The rearrangement uses TRBV5-1 and TRBJ1-2, with TRBD1 identical over 7 bases. The CDR3 loop reads CASSPPGQQRYGYTF. The CDR3, as DNA: TGCGCCAGCAGCCCCCCGGGACAGCAGAGGTATGGCTACACCTTC.